This paragraph covers one T cell receptor (beta chain) sequence. Its antigen remains unknown. Data came from immunoSEQ multiplex PCR; TCRdb stores just in-frame clones and leaves some out. This sample carries around 310,000 clones, roughly 85% of them seen once, and the ten largest clones take over 6.5%. This entry comes from a study of cytotoxic CD8 clonotypes in ibrutinib-treated CLL. Study at large: The study included some 10 relapsed/refractory and under 16 treatment-naive patients; 17 to 18 had IGHV unmutated disease. Findings and limits, study-wide: The study found clonality rose at ibrutinib response, then fell toward baseline at progression. Baseline values of clonality outstripped age-matched healthy donors and followed circulating CD8+ T-cell counts.

From germline, CDR1 is SEHNR and CDR2 FQNEAQ (reference sequence). The junction had 14 bases not matched to a gene; V was cut back by 0 bases and J by 5 bases. The CDR3 spans 18 residues. The sequencing used PBMCs, collected before ibrutinib treatment. V is TRBV7-9 and J is TRBJ2-5, with TRBD2 matching over 8 bases. This receptor was identified in a human donor with chronic lymphocytic leukemia. This CDR3 reads CASSLALYPGGPGETQYF. In DNA, the CDR3 is TGTGCCAGCAGCTTAGCACTGTACCCGGGAGGGCCGGGGGAGACCCAGTACTTC. Drawing the rest from reference TRBV7-9 and TRBJ2-5, the complete variable domain is DTGVSQNPRHKITKRGQNVTFRCDPISEHNRLYWYRQTLGQGPEFLTYFQNEAQLEKSRLLSDRFSAERPKGSFSTLEIQRTEQGDSAMYLCASSLALYPGGPGETQYFGPGTRLLVL.